The rows below give T cell receptor beta chains drawn from one sample of a study of blood T cell repertoires in COVID-19. The repertoire was sequenced with immunoSEQ multiplex PCR; TCRdb's copy has only in-frame clones and lacks some. This table has around 85,000 clones, around 90% appearing once. The specimen was peripheral blood. These receptors all come from an elderly woman with active or convalescent COVID-19. CDR3s include the opening cysteine and the closing phenylalanine or tryptophan. The order of the fields is J gene, V gene, CDR3 protein.

TRBJ2-3 TRBV6-2/TRBV6-3 CASSYNRVILDTQYF
TRBJ2-7 TRBV10-1 CASSEGQSREQYF
TRBJ1-4 TRBV6-2/TRBV6-3 CASSYLQGGNEKLFF
TRBJ2-1 TRBV6-5 CASSYAGRYNEQFF
TRBJ2-3 TRBV6-4 CASSDQTDTQYF
TRBJ2-7 TRBV28 CASSSSTLAGDDYEQYF
TRBJ2-5 TRBV2 CASSDGGTQYF
TRBJ2-3 TRBV11-2 CASNRVTHTQYF
TRBJ1-1 TRBV28 CASSPNQADRPQEAFF
TRBJ2-2 TRBV3-1/TRBV3-2 CASSKDTLNTGELFF
TRBJ1-5 TRBV6-5 CASRKDRVVSKPQHF
TRBJ2-7 TRBV4-2 CASSQEGSRGYEQYF
TRBJ2-7 TRBV5-1 CASQSGANPLYEQYF
TRBJ2-5 TRBV7-2 CASGRGSETQYF
TRBJ1-2 TRBV19 CASSLDTAVDGYTF
TRBJ2-1 TRBV27 CASSPPPSYANEQFF
TRBJ1-4 TRBV18 CASSPTTVPNEKLFF
TRBJ1-2 TRBV20-1 CSAQGQGTTF
TRBJ2-1 TRBV10-3 CAISVSGMYNEQFF
TRBJ2-1 TRBV6-5 CASWTSPYNEQFF
TRBJ2-1 TRBV12-5 CASGLGHYNEQFF
TRBJ2-3 TRBV29-1 CSVDGTYLAKYF
TRBJ2-1 TRBV5-1 CASSLFSGSSYNEQFF
TRBJ1-2 TRBV27 CASSLRGLLSGTETAAYGYTF
TRBJ2-3 TRBV11-2 CASSWGQGGSTDTQYF
TRBJ2-3 TRBV7-2 CASSRDSSGLTDTQYF
TRBJ1-2 TRBV4-3 CASSPHRGRGYGYTF
TRBJ1-6 TRBV12-5 CASGLRDRVNSPLHF